This is a list of T cell receptor beta chains from one sample in a study of T cell changes during pregnancy in multiple sclerosis. TCRdb's copy holds only in-frame clones and misses some; the assay was immunoSEQ multiplex PCR. The sample shows some 14,000 clones, 75% to 85% of them seen only once. Sequencing was performed on CD8+ T cells from peripheral blood mononuclear cells, taken after pregnancy. These receptors were obtained from a female donor in good health, enrolled as a control in a pregnancy study. The CDR3 runs from the conserved cysteine through the conserved F or W. The D gene is left open where the match is weak. The size of a clone is reported for some rows only, either as once, few or many, or as a class for expanded clones.

TRBV6-1	TRBD2	TRBJ2-1	few	TGTGCCAGCAGTGTGGCTAGCGGGGGGGTAGATGAGCAGTTCTTC	CASSVASGGVDEQFF
TRBV27	TRBD1	TRBJ2-7	-	TGTGCCAGCAGGGGACAGACCTACGAGCAGTACTTC	CASRGQTYEQYF
TRBV30	-	TRBJ1-1	-	TGTGCCTGGAGTCCACAATTGAACACTGAAGCTTTCTTT	CAWSPQLNTEAFF
TRBV15	TRBD1	TRBJ2-1	-	TGTGCCACCAGCGTCGGGACAGGGGGCGAGTACAATGAGCAGTTCTTC	CATSVGTGGEYNEQFF
TRBV27	-	TRBJ2-7	-	TGTGCCAGCAGCCCATCTCGCGGGATCTCTAACGAGCAGTACTTC	CASSPSRGISNEQYF
TRBV10-1	TRBD1	TRBJ2-7	-	TGCGCCACCGCCGGGACAGGAGACCACGAGCAGTACTTC	CATAGTGDHEQYF
TRBV7-7	TRBD2	TRBJ2-5	-	TGTGCTAGCAAGACCGGACTAGATGGCGAGACCCAGTACTTC	CASKTGLDGETQYF
TRBV9	TRBD1	TRBJ1-2	-	TGTGCCAGCAGCGTGGACAGGTCGGACCCTTATGGCTACACCTTC	CASSVDRSDPYGYTF
TRBV14	TRBD1	TRBJ2-7	once	TGTGCCAGCAGGGGGACAGGCCCCAGGGAGCAGTACTTC	CASRGTGPREQYF
TRBV11-1	TRBD2	TRBJ2-1	-	TGTGCCAGCAGCCGACCCAGACTAGCGGGGGAGAGCTACAATGAGCAGTTCTTC	CASSRPRLAGESYNEQFF
TRBV5-5	-	TRBJ1-6	-	TGTGCCAGCAGCTTGGACAGGGCGCCTAATTCACCCCTCCACTTT	CASSLDRAPNSPLHF
TRBV27	-	TRBJ1-1	-	TGTGCCAGCAGTTTGAGTAGAGCTTCTGAAGCTTTCTTT	CASSLSRASEAFF
TRBV4-3	TRBD1	TRBJ2-2	once	TGCGCCAGCAGCCAAAGTGCCACCGCGGGACAGGGAAGTGGCACCGGGGAGCTGTTTTTT	CASSQSATAGQGSGTGELFF
TRBV7-2	TRBD2	TRBJ2-1	-	TGTGCCAGCAGCTTATATGGCGGGGGGGCCCTTGAGCAGTTCTTC	CASSLYGGGALEQFF
TRBV10-3	TRBD2	TRBJ2-2	-	TGTGCCATCAGTGATAGCGGGAGGTCGAACACCGGGGAGCTGTTTTTT	CAISDSGRSNTGELFF
TRBV6-4	TRBD2	TRBJ2-5	few	TGTGCCAGCAGTGCAGGGACTAGCGGGGGACAAGAGACCCAGTACTTC	CASSAGTSGGQETQYF
TRBV29-1	TRBD2	TRBJ2-7	few	TGCAGCGTTGTTGGTAGCGGGGGACCCTACGAGCAGTACTTC	CSVVGSGGPYEQYF
TRBV5-4	TRBD1	TRBJ1-6	-	TGTGCCAGCAGCTTCTCCGGGACAGGGGGACGAAATTCACCCCTCCACTTT	CASSFSGTGGRNSPLHF
TRBV6-5	TRBD2	TRBJ2-7	-	TGTGCCAGCAGTTACTCTGGGACTAGCGGTTACGAGCAGTACTTC	CASSYSGTSGYEQYF
TRBV9	TRBD1	TRBJ2-1	-	TGTGCCAGCAGTGGCTCAGGGGGCCCTAACAATGAGCAGTTCTTC	CASSGSGGPNNEQFF
TRBV5-4	-	TRBJ2-7	-	TGTGCCAGCAGCTTGATAGGGAGCGAGCAGTACTTC	CASSLIGSEQYF
TRBV6-1	-	TRBJ1-1	-	TGTGCCAGCAGTGAACGGGAGAACACTGAAGCTTTCTTT	CASSERENTEAFF
TRBV29-1	-	TRBJ2-7	once	TGCAGCGTGGAAACGACAGGCCCAACCTACGAGCAGTACTTC	CSVETTGPTYEQYF
TRBV4-1	TRBD1	TRBJ1-3	-	TGCGCCAGCAGCCAATCCGGGACAGGGTCGTACTCTGGAAACACCATATATTTT	CASSQSGTGSYSGNTIYF
TRBV27	-	TRBJ2-3	-	TGTGCCAGCAGTCCAGAGGTCCTTCCCTATACAGATACGCAGTATTTT	CASSPEVLPYTDTQYF
TRBV27	-	TRBJ1-6	-	TGTGCCAGCAGTAGGAAGGGGCATTCACCCCTCCACTTT	CASSRKGHSPLHF
TRBV21-1	-	TRBJ2-7	-	TGTGCCAGCAGCGGGAACAGGGATGTTTATGAAGGGCTCTCCTACGAGCAGTACTTC	CASSGNRDVYEGLSYEQYF
TRBV7-3	-	TRBJ1-1	once	TGTGCCAGCAGCTCGGGGAGGGGCACTGAAGCTTTCTTT	CASSSGRGTEAFF
TRBV23-1	-	TRBJ2-5	-	TGCGCCTCCAAGGGACATGACCAAGAGACCCAGTACTTC	CASKGHDQETQYF
TRBV10-3	TRBD1	TRBJ1-5	once	TGTGCCATCAGCCCGGGACAGTCGAGCAATCAGCCCCAGCATTTT	CAISPGQSSNQPQHF
TRBV27	-	TRBJ2-1	-	TGTGCCAGCAGTTCCCCAGGGAATGAGCAGTTCTTC	CASSSPGNEQFF
TRBV2	-	TRBJ2-7	-	TGTGCCAGCAGGCGGGTACGCGAGCAGTACTTC	CASRRVREQYF
TRBV5-6	-	TRBJ2-7	-	TGTGCCAGCTCAGGACAGACCTACGAGCAGTACTTC	CASSGQTYEQYF
TRBV19	-	TRBJ1-1	once	TGTGCCACCGTAGTCGCGCCGAACACTGAAGCTTTCTTT	CATVVAPNTEAFF
TRBV9	-	TRBJ2-7	-	TGTGCCAGCAGCGTAAGCTGGAAGGAGGAGCAGTACTTC	CASSVSWKEEQYF
TRBV28	-	TRBJ2-7	-	TGTGCCAGCAAGGAGGGGAGGTCCTACGAGCAGTACTTC	CASKEGRSYEQYF
TRBV4-2	-	TRBJ2-3	-	TGTGCCAGCAGCCCTCAATTTAGCGGTCATAGCACAGATACGCAGTATTTT	CASSPQFSGHSTDTQYF
TRBV10-3	-	TRBJ1-1	-	TGTGCCATCAGTGCTCCAGGTTGGAACACTGAAGCTTTCTTT	CAISAPGWNTEAFF
TRBV6-1	TRBD1	TRBJ2-5	few	TGTGCCAGCAGTGAGGGGACAGGGGCCGGGGCCCAGTACTTC	CASSEGTGAGAQYF
TRBV19	TRBD1	TRBJ1-5	-	TGTGCCAGTAGACTTACAGGGGGTCCCTCTCAGCCCCAGCATTTT	CASRLTGGPSQPQHF
TRBV7-3	TRBD2	TRBJ2-2	-	TGTGCCAGCAGCTTAAGTTCGACTAGCGGGGAGAGCGGGGAGCTGTTTTTT	CASSLSSTSGESGELFF
TRBV5-5	-	TRBJ2-1	-	TGTGCCAGCAGCTTGGCCTTGACTAGCTCCTACAATGAGCAGTTCTTC	CASSLALTSSYNEQFF
TRBV7-2	-	TRBJ1-1	-	TGTGCCAGCAGCTTACTTCCACTTAACACTGAAGCTTTCTTT	CASSLLPLNTEAFF
TRBV9	TRBD1	TRBJ1-2	-	TGTGCCAGCAGCTCGAGGACAGGGGGCTTTTCCCTCTACACCTTC	CASSSRTGGFSLYTF